The subject of this entry is one T cell receptor (beta chain). Terminally differentiated effector memory CD45RA+ cells were left out of the naive CD8 fraction, which was CD45RO-negative and positively selected for CCR7. The CDR3 contains 14 residues. The V gene lost 1 base and the J gene lost 5 bases, with 11 bases spanning the gap. The germline gives CDR1 SGHTS, CDR2 YDEGEE. The data are from a study of shared clonotypes between healthy human individuals. In the sorted-subset replicate PCRs, 150 to 250 ng DNA, 25,000 to 35,000 T cell genomes, was used. This table comes from immunoSEQ multiplex PCR, and its TCRdb copy is limited to in-frame clones, with some not included. The sample consists of about 2 million clones, roughly 94% of them appearing once.

Sequencing was done on a sample of naive CD8+ T cells sorted from blood. The TCR was taken from a man in his late teens or twenties in good health. The rearrangement uses TRBV5-8 and TRBJ2-3; the D gene is possibly TRBD1 (5 bases). CDR3 DNA: TGTGCCAGCAGCTTGCTAGGGGCAGGAGATACGCAGTATTTT. This translates into CASSLLGAGDTQYF.